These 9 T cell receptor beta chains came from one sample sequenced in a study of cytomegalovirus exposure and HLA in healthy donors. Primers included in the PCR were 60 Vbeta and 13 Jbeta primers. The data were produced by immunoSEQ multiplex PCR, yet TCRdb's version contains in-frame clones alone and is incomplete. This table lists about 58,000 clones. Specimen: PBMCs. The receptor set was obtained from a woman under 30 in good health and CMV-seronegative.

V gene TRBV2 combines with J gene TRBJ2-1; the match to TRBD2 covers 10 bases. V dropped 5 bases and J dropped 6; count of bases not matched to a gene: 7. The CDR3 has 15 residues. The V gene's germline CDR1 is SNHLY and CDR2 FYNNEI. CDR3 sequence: CASSKSSGSFNEQFF. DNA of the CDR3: TGTGCCAGCAGTAAATCTAGCGGGAGCTTCAATGAGCAGTTCTTC.

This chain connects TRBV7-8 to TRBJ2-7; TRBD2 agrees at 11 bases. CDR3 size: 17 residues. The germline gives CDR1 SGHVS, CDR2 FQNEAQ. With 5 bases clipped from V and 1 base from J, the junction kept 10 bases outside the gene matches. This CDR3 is CASSTRTSGRLSYEQYF. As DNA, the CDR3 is TGTGCCAGCAGCACCAGGACTAGCGGGCGACTATCCTACGAGCAGTACTTC.

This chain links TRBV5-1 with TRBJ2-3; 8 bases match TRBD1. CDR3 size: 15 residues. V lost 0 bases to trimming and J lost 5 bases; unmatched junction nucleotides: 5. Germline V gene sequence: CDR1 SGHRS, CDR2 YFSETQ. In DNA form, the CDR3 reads TGCGCCAGCAGCTTGGCCGCAGGGGGCGGAGATACGCAGTATTTT. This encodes CASSLAAGGGDTQYF.

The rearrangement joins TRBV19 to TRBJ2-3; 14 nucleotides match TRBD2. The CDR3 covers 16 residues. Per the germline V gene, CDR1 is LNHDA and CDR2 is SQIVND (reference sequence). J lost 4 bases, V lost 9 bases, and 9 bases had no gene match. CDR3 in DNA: TGTGCCAGCCGACAGACTAGCGGGGGGGCTCCAGATACGCAGTATTTT. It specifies CASRQTSGGAPDTQYF.

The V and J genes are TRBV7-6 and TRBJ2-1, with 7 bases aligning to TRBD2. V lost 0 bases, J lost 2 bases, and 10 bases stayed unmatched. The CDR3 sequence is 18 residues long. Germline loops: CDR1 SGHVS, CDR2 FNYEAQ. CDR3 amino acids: CASSLATLVSGAYNEQFF. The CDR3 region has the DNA TGTGCCAGCAGCTTAGCGACTTTGGTAAGCGGGGCCTACAATGAGCAGTTCTTC.

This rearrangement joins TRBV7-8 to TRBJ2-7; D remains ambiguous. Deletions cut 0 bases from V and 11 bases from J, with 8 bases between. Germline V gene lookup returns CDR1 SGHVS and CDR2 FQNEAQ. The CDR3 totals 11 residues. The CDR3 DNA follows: TGTGCCAGCAGCTTAGCCGGAGATAAGTACTTC. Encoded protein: CASSLAGDKYF.

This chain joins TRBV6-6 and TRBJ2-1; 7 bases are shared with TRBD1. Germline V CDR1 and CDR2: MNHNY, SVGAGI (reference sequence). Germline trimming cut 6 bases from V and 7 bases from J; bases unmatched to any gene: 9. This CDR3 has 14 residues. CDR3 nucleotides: TGTGCCAGCAGCAACCACAGGGGCGGGAATGAGCAGTTCTTC. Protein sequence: CASSNHRGGNEQFF.

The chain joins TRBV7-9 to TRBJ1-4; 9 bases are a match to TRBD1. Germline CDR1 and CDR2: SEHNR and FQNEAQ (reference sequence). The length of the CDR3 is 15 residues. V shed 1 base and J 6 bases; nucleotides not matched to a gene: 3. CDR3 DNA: TGTGCCAGCAGCTTAGGACAGGGGGTTTATGAAAAACTGTTTTTT. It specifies CASSLGQGVYEKLFF.

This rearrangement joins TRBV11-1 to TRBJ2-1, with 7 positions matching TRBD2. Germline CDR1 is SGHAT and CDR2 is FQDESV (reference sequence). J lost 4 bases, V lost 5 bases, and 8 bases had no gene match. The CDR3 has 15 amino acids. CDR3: CASSPRASGYNEQFF. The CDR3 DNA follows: TGTGCCAGCAGCCCTCGGGCTAGCGGATACAATGAGCAGTTCTTC.